This T cell receptor beta chain was captured in a study of blood T cell repertoires in COVID-19. This CDR3 region has 15 residues. V was pared by 5 bases and J by 6 bases, with 10 bases of the junction left unmatched. The germline V gene encodes CDR1 SGHTA and CDR2 FQGTGA. Clones were sequenced by immunoSEQ multiplex PCR, and TCRdb holds only the in-frame ones, with some missing. The table lists some 120,000 clones, 75% to 90% of them singletons. The clonotype was recovered from a man younger than 40 with acute or convalescent COVID-19. V and J are TRBV7-3 and TRBJ2-1; TRBD1 agrees at 7 bases. The specimen was peripheral blood. The CDR3 loop is CASSTTDRRSNEQFF. CDR3 in DNA: TGTGCCAGCAGCACGACGGACAGGAGAAGCAATGAGCAGTTCTTC.